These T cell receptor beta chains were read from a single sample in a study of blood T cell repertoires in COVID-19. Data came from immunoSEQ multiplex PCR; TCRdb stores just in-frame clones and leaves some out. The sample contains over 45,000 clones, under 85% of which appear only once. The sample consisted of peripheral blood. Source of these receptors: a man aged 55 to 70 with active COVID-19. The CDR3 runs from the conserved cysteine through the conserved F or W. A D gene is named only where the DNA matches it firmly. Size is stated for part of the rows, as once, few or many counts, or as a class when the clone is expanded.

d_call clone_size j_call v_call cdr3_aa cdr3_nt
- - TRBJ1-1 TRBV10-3 CAIRGPMNTEAFF TGTGCCATCAGGGGCCCTATGAACACTGAAGCTTTCTTT
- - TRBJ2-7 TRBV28 CASSSPRGQGSGEQYF TGTGCCAGCAGTTCACCCCGAGGCCAGGGGTCGGGGGAGCAGTACTTC
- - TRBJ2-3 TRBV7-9 CASSLLDSTDTQYF TGTGCCAGCAGCTTGCTAGACTCCACAGATACGCAGTATTTT
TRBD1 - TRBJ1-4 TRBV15 CATSRDPPLGQGNEKLFF TGTGCCACCAGCAGAGATCCCCCCCTGGGACAGGGAAATGAAAAACTGTTTTTT
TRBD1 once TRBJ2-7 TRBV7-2 CASSPRTGPYEQYF TGTGCCAGCAGCCCCAGGACAGGCCCCTACGAGCAGTACTTC
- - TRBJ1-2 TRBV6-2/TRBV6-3 CASSYWATGRDGYTF TGTGCCAGCAGTTACTGGGCGACAGGAAGGGATGGCTACACCTTC
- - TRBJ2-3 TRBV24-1 CATSDLGGSGTQYF TGTGCCACCAGTGATCTAGGAGGGTCGGGGACGCAGTATTTT
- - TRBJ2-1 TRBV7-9 CASSLVVSDEQFF TGTGCCAGCAGCTTGGTAGTTTCGGATGAGCAGTTCTTC
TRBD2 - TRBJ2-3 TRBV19 CASALRASGSTDTQYF TGTGCCAGTGCCCTTCGGGCTAGCGGGAGCACAGATACGCAGTATTTT
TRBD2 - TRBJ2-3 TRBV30 CAWSSLGGGGTDTQYF TGTGCCTGGAGTTCCCTTGGCGGGGGGGGCACAGATACGCAGTATTTT
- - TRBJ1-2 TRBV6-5 CASSYRENRVNYGYTF TGTGCCAGCAGTTACCGAGAGAACAGGGTCAACTATGGCTACACCTTC
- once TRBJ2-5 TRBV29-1 CSVEGLGGGETQYF TGCAGCGTTGAAGGGTTAGGGGGTGGAGAGACCCAGTACTTC
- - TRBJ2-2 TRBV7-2 CASSLAGGGTGELFF TGTGCCAGCAGCTTAGCTGGGGGAGGTACCGGGGAGCTGTTTTTT
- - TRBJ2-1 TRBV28 CASSLGGYYNEQFF TGTGCCAGCAGTTTAGGGGGCTATTACAATGAGCAGTTCTTC
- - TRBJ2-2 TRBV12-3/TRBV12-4 CASSGPNTGELFF TGTGCCAGCAGTGGCCCGAACACCGGGGAGCTGTTTTTT
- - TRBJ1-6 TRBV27 CASSLTGIGNSPLHF TGTGCCAGCAGTTTAACCGGGATAGGTAATTCACCCCTCCACTTT
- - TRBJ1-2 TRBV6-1 CASSEGGNRVYGYTF TGTGCCAGCAGTGAAGGAGGGAACAGGGTCTATGGCTACACCTTC
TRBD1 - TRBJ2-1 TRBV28 CASSFPTGGRNEQFF TGTGCCAGCAGTTTCCCGACAGGGGGCAGAAATGAGCAGTTCTTC
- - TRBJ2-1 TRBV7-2 CASSSYSDPSYNEQFF TGTGCCAGCAGCTCTTACAGTGATCCCTCCTACAATGAGCAGTTCTTC
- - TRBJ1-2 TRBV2 CASRIDSRDGYTF TGTGCCAGCAGGATAGACAGCCGAGATGGCTACACCTTC
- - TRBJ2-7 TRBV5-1 CASSYLGRGGYYEQYF TGCGCCAGCAGCTATCTGGGCAGGGGCGGGTACTACGAGCAGTACTTC
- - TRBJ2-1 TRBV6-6 CASIVGWGELKNEQFF TGTGCCAGCATCGTGGGTTGGGGGGAGTTGAAGAATGAGCAGTTCTTC
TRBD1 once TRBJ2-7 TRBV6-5 CASSYGGWDRTYEQYF TGTGCCAGCAGTTACGGCGGCTGGGACAGGACCTACGAGCAGTACTTC
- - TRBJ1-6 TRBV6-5 CASSYDGPGSPLHF TGTGCCAGCAGTTACGATGGCCCCGGGTCACCCCTCCACTTT
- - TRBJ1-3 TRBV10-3 CAISTSGRARNTIYF TGTGCCATCAGTACATCGGGCAGGGCGCGAAACACCATATATTTT
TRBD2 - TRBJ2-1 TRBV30 CAWAGLAGNEQFF TGTGCCTGGGCGGGACTAGCGGGGAATGAGCAGTTCTTC
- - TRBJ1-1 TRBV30 CAWSAGLTMNTEAFF TGTGCCTGGAGTGCGGGACTCACCATGAACACTGAAGCTTTCTTT
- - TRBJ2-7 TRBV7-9 CASSPPGEIREQYF TGTGCCAGCAGCCCGCCAGGCGAAATACGCGAGCAGTACTTC
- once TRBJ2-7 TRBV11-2 CASSLVPGAGYEQYF TGTGCCAGCAGCTTAGTTCCCGGGGCGGGATACGAGCAGTACTTC
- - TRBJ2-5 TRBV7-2 CASSLIPSSGTQYF TGTGCCAGCAGCTTAATTCCTAGTTCGGGGACCCAGTACTTC
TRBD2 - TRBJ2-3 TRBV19 CASSIGSGGATDTQYF TGTGCCAGTAGTATAGGAAGCGGGGGGGCCACAGATACGCAGTATTTT
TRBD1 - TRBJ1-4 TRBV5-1 CASSPGTGEKRGEKLFF TGCGCCAGCAGCCCCGGGACAGGGGAGAAACGTGGTGAAAAACTGTTTTTT
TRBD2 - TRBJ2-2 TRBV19 CASSTGTSSGELFF TGTGCCAGTAGTACCGGGACTAGCTCCGGGGAGCTGTTTTTT
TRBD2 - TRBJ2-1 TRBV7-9 CASSLAGLVNEQFF TGTGCCAGCAGCTTAGCAGGACTAGTGAATGAGCAGTTCTTC
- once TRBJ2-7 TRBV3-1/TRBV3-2 CASPRPGGYEQYF TGTGCCAGCCCCCGGCCCGGAGGTTACGAGCAGTACTTC
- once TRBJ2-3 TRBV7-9 CASSLVRGHADTQYF TGTGCCAGCAGCTTAGTCAGGGGACACGCAGATACGCAGTATTTT
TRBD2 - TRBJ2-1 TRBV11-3 CASSQTSGSYNEQFF TGTGCCAGCAGCCAGACTAGCGGGAGCTACAATGAGCAGTTCTTC
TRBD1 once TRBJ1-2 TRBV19 CASSMTGAANYGYTF TGTGCCAGTAGTATGACAGGGGCCGCTAACTATGGCTACACCTTC
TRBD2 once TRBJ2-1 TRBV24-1 CATSAARGVYNEQFF TGTGCCACCAGTGCGGCCCGGGGGGTCTACAATGAGCAGTTCTTC
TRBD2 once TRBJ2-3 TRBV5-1 CASSSGTSGGAFTDTQYF TGCGCCAGCAGCTCAGGGACTAGCGGGGGGGCGTTCACAGATACGCAGTATTTT
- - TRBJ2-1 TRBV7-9 CASSTSDSSRQFF TGTGCCAGCAGCACGAGCGACAGTTCACGTCAGTTCTTC
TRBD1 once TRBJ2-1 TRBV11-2 CASTRVFGTAQYNEQFF TGTGCCAGCACCCGTGTCTTCGGGACAGCACAATATAATGAGCAGTTCTTC
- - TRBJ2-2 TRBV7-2 CASSLGGMNTGELFF TGTGCCAGCAGCTTAGGCGGGATGAACACCGGGGAGCTGTTTTTT
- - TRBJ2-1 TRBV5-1 CASNQNSPSYNEQFF TGCGCCAGCAACCAAAACAGCCCCTCCTACAATGAGCAGTTCTTC
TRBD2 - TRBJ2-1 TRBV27 CASSPGTSGKYGNEQFF TGTGCCAGCAGCCCCGGGACTAGCGGCAAGTACGGCAATGAGCAGTTCTTC
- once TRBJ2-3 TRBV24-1 CATKGAGFTDTQYF TGTGCCACTAAGGGAGCAGGTTTCACAGATACGCAGTATTTT
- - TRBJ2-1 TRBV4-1 CASSLGGGGGRDEQFF TGCGCCAGCAGCCTCGGGGGTGGCGGAGGCAGGGATGAGCAGTTCTTC
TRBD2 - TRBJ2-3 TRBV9 CASNQAGGRTDTQYF TGTGCCAGCAATCAAGCGGGGGGACGCACAGATACGCAGTATTTT
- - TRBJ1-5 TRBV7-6 CASSLGGSQYQPQHF TGTGCCAGCAGCTTAGGAGGCAGCCAGTATCAGCCCCAGCATTTT
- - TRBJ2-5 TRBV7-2 CASSKMWQSVKETQYF TGTGCCAGCAGCAAAATGTGGCAGTCAGTAAAAGAGACCCAGTACTTC
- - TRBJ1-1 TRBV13 CASSLVVGPRPTEAFF TGTGCCAGCAGCTTAGTAGTCGGCCCGCGGCCCACTGAAGCTTTCTTT
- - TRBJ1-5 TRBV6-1 CASSELVNQPQHF TGTGCCAGCAGTGAACTTGTGAATCAGCCCCAGCATTTT
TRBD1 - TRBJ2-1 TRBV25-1 CASSERIGQGGRSEQFF TGTGCCAGCAGTGAACGCATCGGACAGGGGGGTCGATCTGAGCAGTTCTTC
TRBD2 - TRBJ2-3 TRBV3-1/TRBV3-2 CASSQAGGGDTQYF TGTGCCAGCAGCCAAGCGGGGGGAGGGGATACGCAGTATTTT
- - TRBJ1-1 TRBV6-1 CASSETQGQNTEAFF TGTGCCAGCAGTGAAACCCAGGGTCAGAACACTGAAGCTTTCTTT